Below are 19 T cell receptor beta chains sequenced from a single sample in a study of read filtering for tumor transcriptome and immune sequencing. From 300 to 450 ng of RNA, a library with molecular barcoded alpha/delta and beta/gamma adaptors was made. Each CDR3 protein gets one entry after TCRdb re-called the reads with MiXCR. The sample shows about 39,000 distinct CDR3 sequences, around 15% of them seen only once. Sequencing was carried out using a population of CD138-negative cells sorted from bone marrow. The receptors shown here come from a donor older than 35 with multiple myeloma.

The CDR3 DNA reads TGTGCCAGCAGCCCCGAAGGCAACTATGGCTACACCTTC. This sequence encodes CASSPEGNYGYTF. The J gene is TRBJ1-2, the V gene TRBV7-2, with unresolved D. The CDR3 totals 13 residues. Germline lookup yields CDR1 SGHTA and CDR2 FQGNSA. The germline V and J ends were trimmed by 5 bases and 2 bases, with 9 bases remaining between them. The entire variable domain, with the rest obtained from reference TRBV7-2 and TRBJ1-2, is as follows: GAGVSQSPSNKVTEKGKDVELRCDPISGHTALYWYRQSLGQGLEFLIYFQGNSAPDKSGLPSDRFSAERTGGSVSTLTIQRTQQEDSAVYLCASSPEGNYGYTFGSGTRLTVV.

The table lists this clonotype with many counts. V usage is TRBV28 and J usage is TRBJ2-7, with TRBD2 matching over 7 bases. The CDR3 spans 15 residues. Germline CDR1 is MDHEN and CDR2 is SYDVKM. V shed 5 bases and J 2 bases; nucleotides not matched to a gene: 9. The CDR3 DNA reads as TGTGCCAGCAGTGTGGGAGCGGGGTCCACCTACGAGCAGTACTTC. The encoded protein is CASSVGAGSTYEQYF. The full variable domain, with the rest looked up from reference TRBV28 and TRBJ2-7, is DVKVTQSSRYLVKRTGEKVFLECVQDMDHENMFWYRQDPGLGLRLIYFSYDVKMKEKGDIPEGYSVSREKKERFSLILESASTNQTSMYLCASSVGAGSTYEQYFGPGTRLTVT.

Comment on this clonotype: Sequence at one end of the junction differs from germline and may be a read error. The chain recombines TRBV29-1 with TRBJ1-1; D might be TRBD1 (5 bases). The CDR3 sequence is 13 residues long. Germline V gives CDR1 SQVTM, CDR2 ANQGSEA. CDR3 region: CSVGSPGATEVSF. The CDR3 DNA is TGCAGCGTCGGGTCCCCTGGGGCCACTGAAGTTTCCTTT. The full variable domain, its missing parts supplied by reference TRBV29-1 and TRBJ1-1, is SAVISQKPSRDICQRGTSLTIQCQVDSQVTMMFWYRQQPGQSLTLIATANQGSEATYESGFVIDKFPISRPNLTFSTLTVSNMSPEDSSIYLCSVGSPGATEVSFGQGTRLTVV.

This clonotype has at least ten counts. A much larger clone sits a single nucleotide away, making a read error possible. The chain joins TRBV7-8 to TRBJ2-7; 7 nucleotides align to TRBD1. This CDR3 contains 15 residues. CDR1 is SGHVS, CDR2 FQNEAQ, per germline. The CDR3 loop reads CASSLATGSFYKQYF. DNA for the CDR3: TGTGCCAGCAGCTTAGCGACAGGGAGTTTCTACAAGCAGTACTTC.

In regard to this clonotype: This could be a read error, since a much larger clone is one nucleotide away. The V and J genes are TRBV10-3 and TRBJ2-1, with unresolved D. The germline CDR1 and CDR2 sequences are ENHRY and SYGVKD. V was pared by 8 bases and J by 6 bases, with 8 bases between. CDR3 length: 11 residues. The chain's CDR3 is CAIGNGNEQFF. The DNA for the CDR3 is TGTGCCATCGGTAACGGCAATGAGCAGTTCTTC.

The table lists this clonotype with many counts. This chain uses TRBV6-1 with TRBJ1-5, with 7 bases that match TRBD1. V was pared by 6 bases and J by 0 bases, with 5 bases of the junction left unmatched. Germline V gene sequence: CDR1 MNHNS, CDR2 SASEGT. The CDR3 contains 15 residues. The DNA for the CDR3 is TGTGCCAGCAGCGACAGGGTATATAGCAATCAGCCCCAGCATTTT. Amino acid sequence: CASSDRVYSNQPQHF.

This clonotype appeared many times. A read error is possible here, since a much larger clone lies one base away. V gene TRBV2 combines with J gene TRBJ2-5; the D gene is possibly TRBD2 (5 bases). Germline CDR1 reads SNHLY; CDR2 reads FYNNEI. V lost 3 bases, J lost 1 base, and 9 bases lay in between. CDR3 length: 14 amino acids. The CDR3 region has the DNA TGTGCCAGCAGTGATCCCAGCGGCCAAGAGACCCAGTACTTC. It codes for CASSDPSGQETQYF.

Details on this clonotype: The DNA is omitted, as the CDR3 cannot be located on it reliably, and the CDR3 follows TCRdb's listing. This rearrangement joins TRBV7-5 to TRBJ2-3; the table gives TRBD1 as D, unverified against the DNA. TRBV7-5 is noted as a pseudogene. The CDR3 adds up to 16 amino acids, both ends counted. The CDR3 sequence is CISVPEPGSSTDTQYF.

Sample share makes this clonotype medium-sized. This CDR3 reads CASSPGQRGTQYF. The DNA for the CDR3 is TGCGCCAGCAGCCCGGGACAGCGAGGGACCCAGTACTTC. The chain combines TRBV5-1 with TRBJ2-5, with 7 bases that match TRBD1. The CDR3 has 13 residues. Per the germline V gene, CDR1 is SGHRS and CDR2 is YFSETQ. V dropped 4 bases and J dropped 7; count of bases not matched to a gene: 7.

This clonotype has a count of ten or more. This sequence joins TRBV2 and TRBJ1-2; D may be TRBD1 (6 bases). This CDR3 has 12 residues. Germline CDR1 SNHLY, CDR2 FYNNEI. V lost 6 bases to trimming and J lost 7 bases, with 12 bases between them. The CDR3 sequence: CASREQGPGYTF. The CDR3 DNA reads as TGTGCCAGCAGGGAACAGGGACCTGGCTACACCTTC.

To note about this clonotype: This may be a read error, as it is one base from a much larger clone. The CDR3 DNA reads TGCAGTGCTCTAAACTACGATGAGCAGTTCTTC. Translating it yields CSALNYDEQFF. This rearrangement joins TRBV20-1 to TRBJ2-1; D ambiguous. Germline loops: CDR1 DFQATT, CDR2 SNEGSKA (reference sequence). The CDR3 extends over 11 amino acids.

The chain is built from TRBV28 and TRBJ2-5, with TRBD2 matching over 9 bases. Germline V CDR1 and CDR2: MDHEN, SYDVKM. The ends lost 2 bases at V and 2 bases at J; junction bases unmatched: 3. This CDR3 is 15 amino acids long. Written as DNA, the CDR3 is TGTGCCAGCAGTTTAGCTAGCGGGGTTCAAGAGACCCAGTACTTC. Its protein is CASSLASGVQETQYF.

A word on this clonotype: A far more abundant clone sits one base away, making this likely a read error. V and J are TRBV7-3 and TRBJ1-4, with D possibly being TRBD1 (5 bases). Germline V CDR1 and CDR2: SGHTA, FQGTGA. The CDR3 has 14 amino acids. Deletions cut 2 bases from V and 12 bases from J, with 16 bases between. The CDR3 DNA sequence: TGTGCCAGCAGCTTAGTGGGGCCGGAAGAAGAACTGTTTTTT. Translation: CASSLVGPEEELFF.

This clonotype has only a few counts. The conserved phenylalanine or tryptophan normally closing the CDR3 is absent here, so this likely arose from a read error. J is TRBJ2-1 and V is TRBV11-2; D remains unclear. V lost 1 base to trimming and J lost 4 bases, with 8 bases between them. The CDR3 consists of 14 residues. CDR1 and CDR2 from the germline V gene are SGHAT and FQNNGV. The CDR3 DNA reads TGTGCCAGCAGCTTAGCTCCTCGATACAATGAGCAGTTCCTC. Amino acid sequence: CASSLAPRYNEQFL.

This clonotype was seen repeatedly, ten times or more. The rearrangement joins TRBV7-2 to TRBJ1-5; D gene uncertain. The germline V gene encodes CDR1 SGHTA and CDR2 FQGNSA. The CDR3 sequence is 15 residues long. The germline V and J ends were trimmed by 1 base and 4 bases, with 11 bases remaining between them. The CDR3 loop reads CASSLVRGENQPQHF. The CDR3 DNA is TGTGCCAGCAGCTTAGTACGGGGAGAAAATCAGCCCCAGCATTTT.

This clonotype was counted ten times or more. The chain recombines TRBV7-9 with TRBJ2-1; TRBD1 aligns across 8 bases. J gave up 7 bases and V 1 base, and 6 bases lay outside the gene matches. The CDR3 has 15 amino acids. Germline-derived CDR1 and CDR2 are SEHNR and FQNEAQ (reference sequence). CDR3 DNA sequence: TGTGCCAGCAGCTTAGTACGGGACAGGCGAAATGAGCAGTTCTTC. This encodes CASSLVRDRRNEQFF.

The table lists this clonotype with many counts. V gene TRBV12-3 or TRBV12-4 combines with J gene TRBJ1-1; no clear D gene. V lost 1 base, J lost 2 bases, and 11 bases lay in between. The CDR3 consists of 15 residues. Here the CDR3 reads CASSLVAQVNTEAFF. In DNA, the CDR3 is TGTGCCAGCAGTTTAGTTGCGCAGGTAAACACTGAAGCTTTCTTT.

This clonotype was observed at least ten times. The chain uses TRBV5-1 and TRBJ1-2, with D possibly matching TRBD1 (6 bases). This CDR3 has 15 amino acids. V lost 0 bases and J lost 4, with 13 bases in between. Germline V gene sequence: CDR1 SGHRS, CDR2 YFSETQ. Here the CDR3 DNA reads TGCGCCAGCAGCTTGGATTCGACACAGGGCTATGGCTACACCTTC. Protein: CASSLDSTQGYGYTF.

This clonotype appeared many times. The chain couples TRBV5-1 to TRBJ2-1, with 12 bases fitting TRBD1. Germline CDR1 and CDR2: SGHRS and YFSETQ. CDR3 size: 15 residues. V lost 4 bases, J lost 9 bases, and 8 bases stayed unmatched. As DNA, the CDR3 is TGCGCCAGCAGCCTACCCCAGGGACAGGGGGCTGAGCAGTTCTTC. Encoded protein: CASSLPQGQGAEQFF. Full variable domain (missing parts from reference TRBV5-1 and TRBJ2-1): KAGVTQTPRYLIKTRGQQVTLSCSPISGHRSVSWYQQTPGQGLQFLFEYFSETQRNKGNFPGRFSGRQFSNSRSEMNVSTLELGDSALYLCASSLPQGQGAEQFFGPGTRLTVL.